Detailed here is one TCR beta chain. Assay used: immunoSEQ multiplex PCR; TCRdb lists only in-frame clones, some missing. The sample yields 50,000 or so clones, roughly 90% seen once. Germline CDR1 is WNHNN and CDR2 is SYGVQD (reference sequence). Trimming shortened V by 4 bases and J by 4 bases, and 7 bases separated the two germline ends. This CDR3 spans 12 amino acids. This specimen comes from a study of T cell clones after liver transplantation. This receptor was obtained from a human patient who received a liver transplant. The graft donor may have contributed some T cells. Sequenced here: CD8+ T cells from blood, sampled 12 months after liver transplant. This rearrangement joins TRBV10-1 to TRBJ1-1; D remains ambiguous. This CDR3 reads CASSGGSTEAFF. The CDR3 bases are TGCGCCAGCAGTGGAGGGAGCACTGAAGCTTTCTTT.